Listed below are T cell receptor beta chains from one sample, sequenced in a study of response to subunit inactivated influenza vaccine. TCRdb fed the RT-PCR reads into MiXCR, producing one record per CDR3 protein. The repertoire includes 500,000 or so distinct CDR3 sequences, approximately 15% of them detected once, and less than 4% sits in the top ten. Sequencing used CD4+ T cells sorted from PBMCs, obtained less than 30 months after vaccination. All receptors derive from a man aged 45 to 75 who received an inactivated influenza vaccine. The CDR3 runs from the conserved cysteine through the conserved F or W. D genes are given only for firm matches. A row's size may be missing; if present it is once, few, many or a size class.

NA TRBJ2-1 TRBV20-1 NA CSARVDLYNEQFF TGCAGTGCTAGAGTGGACTTATACAATGAGCAGTTCTTC
few TRBJ2-4 TRBV6-5 NA CASSYSSDSSFQYF TGTGCCAGCAGTTACTCGAGCGATTCTAGCTTCCAGTACTTC
few TRBJ2-2 TRBV24-1 TRBD1 CATSDWTGGLNGGELFF TGTGCCACCAGTGATTGGACAGGGGGCTTAAATGGCGGGGAGCTGTTTTTT
few TRBJ2-2 TRBV4-2 TRBD2 CASSQDDFGRSNTGELFF TGTGCCAGCAGCCAAGATGATTTCGGGAGGTCCAACACCGGGGAGCTGTTTTTT
NA TRBJ1-5 TRBV7-9 NA CASSPTGKSAQHF TGTGCCAGCAGCCCTACGGGCAAAAGCGCCCAGCATTTT
NA TRBJ2-1 TRBV6-1 TRBD2 CASSRHFGTSGNNEQFF TGTGCCAGCAGTCGACACTTCGGGACTAGCGGAAACAATGAGCAGTTCTTC
few TRBJ2-1 TRBV4-3 NA CASSGSQDSYNEQFF TGCGCCAGCAGCGGGTCCCAGGACTCCTACAATGAGCAGTTCTTC
few TRBJ2-3 TRBV2 NA CASSERVAPQYF TGTGCCAGCAGTGAAAGAGTAGCTCCGCAGTATTTT
NA TRBJ1-2 TRBV28 NA CASNQGGEGYGYTF TGTGCCAGCAATCAAGGGGGAGAGGGATACGGCTACACCTTC
NA TRBJ2-5 TRBV28 TRBD1 CASSTSTGTGGEETQYF TGTGCCAGCAGTACCTCGACCGGGACAGGGGGTGAAGAGACCCAGTACTTC
NA TRBJ2-7 TRBV6-1 TRBD2 CASRKTSGSSYEQYF TGTGCCAGCAGAAAGACTAGCGGAAGCTCCTACGAGCAGTACTTC
few TRBJ2-3 TRBV3-1 NA CASSQVAQRTDTQYF TGTGCCAGCAGCCAAGTCGCCCAGCGCACAGATACGCAGTATTTT
few TRBJ2-1 TRBV19 TRBD2 CASSNSGRSGNEQFF TGTGCCAGTAGTAATAGCGGGAGGTCGGGGAATGAGCAGTTCTTC
NA TRBJ2-5 TRBV10-3 TRBD1 CAISPTGGRETQYF TGTGCCATCAGCCCGACAGGGGGCAGGGAGACCCAGTACTTC
NA TRBJ1-3 TRBV20-1 NA CSAMRGGSGNTIYF TGCAGTGCGATGCGGGGGGGCTCTGGAAACACCATATATTTT
few TRBJ2-7 TRBV6-2/TRBV6-3 TRBD2 CASSYSGGLAGGEQYF TGTGCCAGCAGTTACTCGGGTGGACTAGCGGGTGGCGAGCAGTACTTC
NA TRBJ2-1 TRBV29-1 TRBD1 CSATDRGRINEQFF TGCAGCGCGACCGACAGGGGGCGAATCAATGAGCAGTTCTTC
NA TRBJ2-3 TRBV11-2 NA CASSFMSETDTQYF TGTGCCAGCAGCTTCATGAGCGAGACAGATACGCAGTATTTT
many TRBJ2-7 TRBV6-5 NA CASSYSGSYEQYF TGTGCCAGCAGTTACTCCGGCTCCTACGAGCAGTACTTC
few TRBJ2-5 TRBV29-1 NA CSVERLREETQYF TGCAGCGTCGAGAGACTGAGGGAAGAGACCCAGTACTTC
few TRBJ2-5 TRBV6-5 TRBD1 CASSYSGTGLGETQYF TGTGCCAGCAGTTACTCCGGGACAGGGCTCGGCGAGACCCAGTACTTC
NA TRBJ2-1 TRBV7-2 TRBD2 CASSLAGLYEQFF TGTGCCAGCAGCCTAGCGGGACTGTACGAGCAGTTCTTC
NA TRBJ1-1 TRBV4-1 NA CASSAPTNTEAFF TGCGCCAGCAGCGCCCCCACGAACACTGAAGCTTTCTTT
NA TRBJ2-7 TRBV7-2 TRBD2 CASSLGSGGPGEQYF TGTGCCAGCAGCTTAGGTAGCGGGGGGCCTGGCGAGCAGTACTTC
NA TRBJ2-4 TRBV18 TRBD1 CASSPTGKNIQYF TGTGCCAGCTCACCGACAGGGAAAAACATTCAGTACTTC
few TRBJ2-1 TRBV24-1 NA CATSDYGQSSYNEQFF TGTGCCACCAGTGACTACGGACAAAGCTCCTACAATGAGCAGTTCTTC
NA TRBJ2-7 TRBV27 TRBD2 CASSLSASGTYEQYF TGTGCCAGCAGTTTGTCGGCTAGCGGAACCTACGAGCAGTACTTC
NA TRBJ1-5 TRBV4-3 NA CASSQETLDQPQHF TGCGCCAGCAGCCAAGAGACGCTTGATCAGCCCCAGCATTTT
NA TRBJ1-5 TRBV7-2 NA CASSFGSAVNQPQHF TGTGCCAGCAGCTTTGGGTCCGCCGTCAATCAGCCCCAGCATTTT